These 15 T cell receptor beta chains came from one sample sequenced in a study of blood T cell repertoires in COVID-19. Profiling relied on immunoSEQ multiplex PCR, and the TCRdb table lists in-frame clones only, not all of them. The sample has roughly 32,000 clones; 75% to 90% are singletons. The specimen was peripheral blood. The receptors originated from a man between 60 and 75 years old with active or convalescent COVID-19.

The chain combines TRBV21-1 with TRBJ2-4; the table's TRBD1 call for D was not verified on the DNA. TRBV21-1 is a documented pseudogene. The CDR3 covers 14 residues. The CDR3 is CASSKGDSKNIQYF. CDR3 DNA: TGTGCCAGCAGCAAAGGGGACAGCAAAAACATTCAGTACTTC.

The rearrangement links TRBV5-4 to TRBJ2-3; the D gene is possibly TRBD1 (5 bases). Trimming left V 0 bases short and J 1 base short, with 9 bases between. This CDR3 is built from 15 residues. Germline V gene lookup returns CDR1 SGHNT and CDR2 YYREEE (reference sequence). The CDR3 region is CASSLGVGGTDTQYF. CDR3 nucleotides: TGTGCCAGCAGCTTGGGGGTAGGGGGCACAGATACGCAGTATTTT.

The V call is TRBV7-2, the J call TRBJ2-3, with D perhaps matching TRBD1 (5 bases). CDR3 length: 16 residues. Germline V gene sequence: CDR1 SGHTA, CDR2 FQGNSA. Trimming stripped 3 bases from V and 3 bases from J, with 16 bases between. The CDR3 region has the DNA TGTGCCAGCAGCTTCGATCTTCAAAGGGGAACAGATACGCAGTATTTT. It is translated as CASSFDLQRGTDTQYF.

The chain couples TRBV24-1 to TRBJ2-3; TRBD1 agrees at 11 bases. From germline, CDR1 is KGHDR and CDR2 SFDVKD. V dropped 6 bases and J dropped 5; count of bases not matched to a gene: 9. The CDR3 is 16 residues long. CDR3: CATSRKGTGGLDTQYF. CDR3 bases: TGTGCCACCAGTCGTAAGGGGACAGGGGGGCTAGATACGCAGTATTTT.

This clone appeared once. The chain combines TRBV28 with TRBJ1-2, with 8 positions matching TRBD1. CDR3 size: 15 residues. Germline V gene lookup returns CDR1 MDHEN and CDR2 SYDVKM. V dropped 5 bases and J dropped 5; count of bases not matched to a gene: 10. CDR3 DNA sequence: TGTGCCAGCAGTCAACACAGGGGGTCAGGATATGGCTACACCTTC. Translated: CASSQHRGSGYGYTF.

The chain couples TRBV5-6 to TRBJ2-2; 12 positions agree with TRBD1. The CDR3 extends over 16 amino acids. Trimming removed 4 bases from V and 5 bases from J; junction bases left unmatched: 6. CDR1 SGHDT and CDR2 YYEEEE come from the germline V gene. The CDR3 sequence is CASSPGTGGLTGELFF. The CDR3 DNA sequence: TGTGCCAGCAGCCCCGGGACAGGGGGCTTGACCGGGGAGCTGTTTTTT.

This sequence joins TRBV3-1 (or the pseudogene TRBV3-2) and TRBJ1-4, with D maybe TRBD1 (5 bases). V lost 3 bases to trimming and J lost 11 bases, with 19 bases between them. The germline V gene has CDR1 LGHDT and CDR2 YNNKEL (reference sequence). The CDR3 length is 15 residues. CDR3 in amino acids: CASSHGGGGRWKLFF. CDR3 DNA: TGTGCCAGCAGCCATGGTGGGGGGGGACGGTGGAAACTGTTTTTT.

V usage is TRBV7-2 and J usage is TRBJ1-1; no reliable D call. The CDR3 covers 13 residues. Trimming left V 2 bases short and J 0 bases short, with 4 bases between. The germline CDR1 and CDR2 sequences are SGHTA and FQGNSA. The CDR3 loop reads CASSLHVNTEAFF. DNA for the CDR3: TGTGCCAGCAGCTTACATGTGAACACTGAAGCTTTCTTT.

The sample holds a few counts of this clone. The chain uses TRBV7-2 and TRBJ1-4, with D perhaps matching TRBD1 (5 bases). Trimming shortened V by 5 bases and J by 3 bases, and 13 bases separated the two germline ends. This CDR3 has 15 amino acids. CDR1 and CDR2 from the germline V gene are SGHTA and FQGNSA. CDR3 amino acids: CASSPRPGPNEKLFF. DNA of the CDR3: TGTGCCAGCAGCCCCCGACCAGGGCCTAATGAAAAACTGTTTTTT.

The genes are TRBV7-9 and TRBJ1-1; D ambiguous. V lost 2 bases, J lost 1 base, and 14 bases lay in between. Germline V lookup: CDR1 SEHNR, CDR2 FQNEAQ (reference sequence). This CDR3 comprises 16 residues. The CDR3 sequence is CASSLLGFRGNTEAFF. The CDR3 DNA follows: TGTGCCAGCAGCTTATTAGGATTCCGAGGGAACACTGAAGCTTTCTTT.

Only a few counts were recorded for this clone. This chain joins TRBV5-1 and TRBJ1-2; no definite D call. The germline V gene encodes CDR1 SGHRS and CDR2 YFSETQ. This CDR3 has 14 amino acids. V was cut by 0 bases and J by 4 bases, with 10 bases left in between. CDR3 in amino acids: CASSLDSPGYGYTF. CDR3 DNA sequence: TGCGCCAGCAGCTTGGACAGCCCCGGCTATGGCTACACCTTC.

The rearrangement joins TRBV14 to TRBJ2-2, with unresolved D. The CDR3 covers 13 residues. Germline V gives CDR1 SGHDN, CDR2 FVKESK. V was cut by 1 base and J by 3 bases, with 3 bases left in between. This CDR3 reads CASSQVDTGELFF. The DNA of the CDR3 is TGTGCCAGCAGCCAAGTAGACACCGGGGAGCTGTTTTTT.

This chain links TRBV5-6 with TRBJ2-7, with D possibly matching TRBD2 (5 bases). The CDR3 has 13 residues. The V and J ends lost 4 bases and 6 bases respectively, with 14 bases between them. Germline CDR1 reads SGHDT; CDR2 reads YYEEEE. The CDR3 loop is CASSLPGISEQYV. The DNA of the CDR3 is TGTGCCAGCAGCCTCCCCGGGATTTCCGAGCAGTACGTC.

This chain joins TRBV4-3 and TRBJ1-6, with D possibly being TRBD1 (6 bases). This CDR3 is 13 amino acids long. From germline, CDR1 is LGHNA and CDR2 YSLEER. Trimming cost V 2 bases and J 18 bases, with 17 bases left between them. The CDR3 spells CASSQTAGTPYHF. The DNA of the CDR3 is TGCGCCAGCAGCCAAACAGCCGGGACACCCTACCACTTT.

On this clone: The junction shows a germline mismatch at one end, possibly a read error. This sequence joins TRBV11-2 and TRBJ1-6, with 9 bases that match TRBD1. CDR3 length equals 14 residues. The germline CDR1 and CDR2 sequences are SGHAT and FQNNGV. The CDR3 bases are TGTGCCAGCAGCGGGACAGGGCGGAGTTCACACCTCCACTTT. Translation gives CASSGTGRSSHLHF. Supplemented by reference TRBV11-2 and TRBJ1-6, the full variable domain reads EAGVAQSPRYKIIEKRQSVAFWCNPISGHATLYWYQQILGQGPKLLIQFQNNGVVDDSQLPKDRFSAERLKGVDSTLKIQPAKLEDSAVYLCASSGTGRSSHLHFGNGTRLTVT.